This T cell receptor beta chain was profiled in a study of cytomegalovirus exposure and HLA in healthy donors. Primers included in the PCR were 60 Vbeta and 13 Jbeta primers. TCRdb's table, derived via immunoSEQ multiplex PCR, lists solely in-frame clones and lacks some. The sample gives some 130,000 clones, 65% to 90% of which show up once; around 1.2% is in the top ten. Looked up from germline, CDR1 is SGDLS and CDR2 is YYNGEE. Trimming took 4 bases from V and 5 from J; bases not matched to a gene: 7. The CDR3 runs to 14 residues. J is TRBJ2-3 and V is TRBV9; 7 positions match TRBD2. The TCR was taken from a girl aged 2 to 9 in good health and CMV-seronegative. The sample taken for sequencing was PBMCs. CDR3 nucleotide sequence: TGTGCCAGCAGCACAACCTGGACTAGAGATACGCAGTATTTT. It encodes CASSTTWTRDTQYF.